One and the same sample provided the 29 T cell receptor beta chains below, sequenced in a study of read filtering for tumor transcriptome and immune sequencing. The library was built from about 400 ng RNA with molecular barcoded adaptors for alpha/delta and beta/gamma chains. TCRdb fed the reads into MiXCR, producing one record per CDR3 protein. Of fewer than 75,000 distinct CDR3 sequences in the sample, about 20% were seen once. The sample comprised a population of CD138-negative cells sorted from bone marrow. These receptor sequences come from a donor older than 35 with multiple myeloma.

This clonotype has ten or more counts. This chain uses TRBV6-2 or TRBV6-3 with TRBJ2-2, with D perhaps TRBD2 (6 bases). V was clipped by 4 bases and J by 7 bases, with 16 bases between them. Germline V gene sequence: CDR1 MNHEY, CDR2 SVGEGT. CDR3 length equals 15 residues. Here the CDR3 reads CASSSGFSGVGELFF. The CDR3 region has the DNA TGTGCCAGCAGTTCAGGGTTTAGCGGCGTCGGGGAGCTGTTTTTT.

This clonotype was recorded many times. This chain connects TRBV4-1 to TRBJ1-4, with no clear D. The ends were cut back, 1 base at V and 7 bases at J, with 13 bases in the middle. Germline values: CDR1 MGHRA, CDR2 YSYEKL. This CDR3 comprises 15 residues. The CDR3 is CASSQVVVASEKLFF. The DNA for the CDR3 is TGCGCCAGCAGCCAAGTTGTGGTAGCTTCTGAAAAACTGTTTTTT.

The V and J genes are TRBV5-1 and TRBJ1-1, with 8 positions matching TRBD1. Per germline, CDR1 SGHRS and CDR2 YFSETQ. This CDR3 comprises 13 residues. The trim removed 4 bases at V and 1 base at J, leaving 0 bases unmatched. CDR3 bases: TGCGCCAGCAGCGGACAGGGGAACACTGAAGCTTTCTTT. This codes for CASSGQGNTEAFF.

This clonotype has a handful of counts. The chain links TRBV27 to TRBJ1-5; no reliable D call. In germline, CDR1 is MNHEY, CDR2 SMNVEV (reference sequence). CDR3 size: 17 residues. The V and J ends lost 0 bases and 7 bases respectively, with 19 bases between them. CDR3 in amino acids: CASSLSMDDLVGQPQHF. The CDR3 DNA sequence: TGTGCCAGCAGTTTATCGATGGACGACCTGGTGGGGCAGCCCCAGCATTTT.

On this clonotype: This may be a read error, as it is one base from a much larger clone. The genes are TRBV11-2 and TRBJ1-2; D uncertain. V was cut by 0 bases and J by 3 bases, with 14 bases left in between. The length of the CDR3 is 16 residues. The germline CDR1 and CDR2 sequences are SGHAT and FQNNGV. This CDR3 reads CASSLDRKGKDYGYTF. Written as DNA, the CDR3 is TGTGCCAGCAGCTTAGACCGGAAAGGGAAGGACTATGGCTACACCTTC.

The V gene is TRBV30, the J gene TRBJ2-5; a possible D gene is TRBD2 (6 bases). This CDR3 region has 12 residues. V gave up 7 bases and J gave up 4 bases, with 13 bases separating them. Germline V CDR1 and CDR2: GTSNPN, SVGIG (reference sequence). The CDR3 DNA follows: TGTGCCTACGATAGCGGACGAGAGACCCAGTACTTC. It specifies CAYDSGRETQYF.

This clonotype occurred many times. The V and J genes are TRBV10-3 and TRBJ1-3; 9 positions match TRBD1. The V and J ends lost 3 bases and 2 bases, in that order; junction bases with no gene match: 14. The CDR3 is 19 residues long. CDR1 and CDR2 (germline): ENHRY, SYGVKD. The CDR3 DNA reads TGTGCCATCAGTGAAGTCCAGGACAGGGGCGGTGTTCCTGGAAACACCATATATTTT. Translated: CAISEVQDRGGVPGNTIYF.

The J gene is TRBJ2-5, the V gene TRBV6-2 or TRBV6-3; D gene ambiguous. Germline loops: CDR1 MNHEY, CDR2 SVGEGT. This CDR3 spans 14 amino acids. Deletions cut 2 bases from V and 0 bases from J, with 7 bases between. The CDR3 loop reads CASSYLGYQETQYF. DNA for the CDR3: TGTGCCAGCAGTTACCTAGGGTACCAAGAGACCCAGTACTTC.

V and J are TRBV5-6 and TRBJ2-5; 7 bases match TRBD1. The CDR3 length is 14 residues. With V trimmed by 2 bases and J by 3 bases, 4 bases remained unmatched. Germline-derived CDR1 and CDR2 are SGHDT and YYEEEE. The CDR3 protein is CASSLLTGEETQYF. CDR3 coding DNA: TGTGCCAGCAGCTTACTTACAGGGGAAGAGACCCAGTACTTC. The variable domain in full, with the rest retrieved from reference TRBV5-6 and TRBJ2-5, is DAGVTQSPTHLIKTRGQQVTLRCSPKSGHDTVSWYQQALGQGPQFIFQYYEEEERQRGNFPDRFSGHQFPNYSSELNVNALLLGDSALYLCASSLLTGEETQYFGPGTRLLVL.

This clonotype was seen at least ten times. CDR3 nucleotide sequence: TGCAGTGCTAGAGATCTGGGCAGGGCGGACTACGAGCAGTACTTC. The encoded protein is CSARDLGRADYEQYF. The chain joins TRBV20-1 to TRBJ2-7; tentative D call: TRBD1 (5 bases). This CDR3 comprises 15 residues. Trimming cost V 0 bases and J 3 bases, with 15 bases left between them. Germline CDR1 is DFQATT and CDR2 is SNEGSKA (reference sequence).

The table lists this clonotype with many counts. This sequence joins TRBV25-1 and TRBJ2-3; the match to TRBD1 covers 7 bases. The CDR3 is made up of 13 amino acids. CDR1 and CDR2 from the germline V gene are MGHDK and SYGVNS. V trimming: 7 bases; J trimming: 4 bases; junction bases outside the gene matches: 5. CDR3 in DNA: TGTGCCAGCACCCGACAGGGTGCAGATACGCAGTATTTT. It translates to CASTRQGADTQYF.

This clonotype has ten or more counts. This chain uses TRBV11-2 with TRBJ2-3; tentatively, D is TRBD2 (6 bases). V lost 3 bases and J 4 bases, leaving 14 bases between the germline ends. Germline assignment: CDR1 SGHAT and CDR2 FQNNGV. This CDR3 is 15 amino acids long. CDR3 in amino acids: CASSFAGPRADTQYF. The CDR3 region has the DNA TGTGCCAGCAGCTTTGCGGGACCCCGAGCAGATACGCAGTATTTT.

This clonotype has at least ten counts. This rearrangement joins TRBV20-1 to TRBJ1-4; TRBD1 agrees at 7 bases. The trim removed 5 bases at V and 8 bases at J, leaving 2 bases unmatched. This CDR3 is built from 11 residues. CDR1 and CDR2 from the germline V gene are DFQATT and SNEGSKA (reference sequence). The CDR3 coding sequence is TGCAGTGCTCGGGACAGAGAAAAACTGTTTTTT. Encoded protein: CSARDREKLFF.

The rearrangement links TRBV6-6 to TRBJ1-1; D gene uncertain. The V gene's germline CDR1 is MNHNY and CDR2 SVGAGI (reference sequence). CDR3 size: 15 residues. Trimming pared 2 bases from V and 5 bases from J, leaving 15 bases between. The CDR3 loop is CASSYEGRMRTEAFF. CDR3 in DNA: TGTGCCAGCAGTTACGAGGGCAGGATGAGGACTGAAGCTTTCTTT.

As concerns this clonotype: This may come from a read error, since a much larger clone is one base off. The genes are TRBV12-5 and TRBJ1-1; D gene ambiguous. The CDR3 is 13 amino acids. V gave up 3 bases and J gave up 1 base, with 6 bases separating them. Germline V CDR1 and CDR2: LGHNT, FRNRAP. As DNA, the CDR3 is TGTGCTAGTGGTTTTAGGGAGAACACTGAAGCTTTCTTT. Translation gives CASGFRENTEAFF.

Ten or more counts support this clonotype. The CDR3 spells CSVARGPTNTGELFF. CDR3 coding DNA: TGCAGCGTTGCTCGGGGACCCACGAACACCGGGGAGCTGTTTTTT. The chain carries TRBV29-1 and TRBJ2-2; D is tentatively TRBD1 or TRBD2 (5 bases each). This CDR3 has 15 amino acids. Per the germline V gene, CDR1 is SQVTM and CDR2 is ANQGSEA. Trimming shortened V by 4 bases and J by 0 bases, and 12 bases separated the two germline ends.

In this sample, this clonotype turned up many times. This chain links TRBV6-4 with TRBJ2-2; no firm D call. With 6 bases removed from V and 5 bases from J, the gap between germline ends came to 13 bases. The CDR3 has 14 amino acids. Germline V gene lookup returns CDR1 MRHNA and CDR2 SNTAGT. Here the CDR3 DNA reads TGTGCCAGCAGCCCCCGGCCCGGGACCGGGGAGCTGTTTTTT. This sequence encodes CASSPRPGTGELFF.

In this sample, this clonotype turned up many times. CDR3 amino acids: CASSYSEGNTEAFF. CDR3 bases: TGTGCCAGCAGTTACTCGGAAGGGAACACTGAAGCTTTCTTT. This sequence joins TRBV6-2 or TRBV6-3 and TRBJ1-1; D is uncertain. The CDR3 totals 14 residues. Germline V gene lookup returns CDR1 MNHEY and CDR2 SVGEGT. V dropped 0 bases and J dropped 1 base, with 6 bases sitting between them.

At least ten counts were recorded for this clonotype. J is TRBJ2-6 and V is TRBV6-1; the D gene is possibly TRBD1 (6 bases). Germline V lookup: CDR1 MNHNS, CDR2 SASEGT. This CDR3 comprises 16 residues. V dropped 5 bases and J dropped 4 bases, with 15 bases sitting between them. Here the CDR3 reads CASSSGAGAGANVLTF. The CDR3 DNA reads TGTGCCAGCAGTTCCGGCGCAGGGGCCGGGGCCAACGTCCTGACTTTC.

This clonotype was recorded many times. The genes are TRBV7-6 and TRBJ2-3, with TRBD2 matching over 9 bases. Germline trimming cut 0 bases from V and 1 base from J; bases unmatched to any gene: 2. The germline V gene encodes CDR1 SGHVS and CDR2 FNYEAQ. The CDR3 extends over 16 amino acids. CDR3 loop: CASSLAAGGGTDTQYF. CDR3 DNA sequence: TGTGCCAGCAGCTTAGCGGCGGGGGGGGGCACAGATACGCAGTATTTT.

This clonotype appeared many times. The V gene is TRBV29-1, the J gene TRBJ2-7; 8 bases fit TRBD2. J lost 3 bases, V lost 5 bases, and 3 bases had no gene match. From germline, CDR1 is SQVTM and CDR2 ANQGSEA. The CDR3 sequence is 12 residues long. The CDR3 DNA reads TGCAGCGTTACGACTAGCGACTACGAGCAGTACTTC. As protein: CSVTTSDYEQYF.

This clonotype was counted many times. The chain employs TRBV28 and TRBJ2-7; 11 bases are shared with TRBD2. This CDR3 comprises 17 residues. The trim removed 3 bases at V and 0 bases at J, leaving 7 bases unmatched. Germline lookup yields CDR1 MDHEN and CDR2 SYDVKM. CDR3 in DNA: TGTGCCAGCAGTTTGGCGGGACTAGCGGAAAGCTCCTACGAGCAGTACTTC. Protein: CASSLAGLAESSYEQYF. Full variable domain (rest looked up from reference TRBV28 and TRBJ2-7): DVKVTQSSRYLVKRTGEKVFLECVQDMDHENMFWYRQDPGLGLRLIYFSYDVKMKEKGDIPEGYSVSREKKERFSLILESASTNQTSMYLCASSLAGLAESSYEQYFGPGTRLTVT.

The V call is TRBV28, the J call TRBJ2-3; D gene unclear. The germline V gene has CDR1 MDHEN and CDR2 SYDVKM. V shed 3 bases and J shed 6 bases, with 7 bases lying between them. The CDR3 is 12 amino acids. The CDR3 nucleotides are TGTGCCAGCAGTTTGTTTGGGGATACGCAGTATTTT. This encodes CASSLFGDTQYF.

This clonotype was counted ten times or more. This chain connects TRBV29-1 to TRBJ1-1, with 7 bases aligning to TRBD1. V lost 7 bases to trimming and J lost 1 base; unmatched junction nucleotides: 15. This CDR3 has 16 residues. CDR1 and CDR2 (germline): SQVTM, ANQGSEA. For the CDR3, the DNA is TGCAGCGCCATGGAAAGGGGTGGGACAGCGAACACTGAAGCTTTCTTT. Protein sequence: CSAMERGGTANTEAFF.

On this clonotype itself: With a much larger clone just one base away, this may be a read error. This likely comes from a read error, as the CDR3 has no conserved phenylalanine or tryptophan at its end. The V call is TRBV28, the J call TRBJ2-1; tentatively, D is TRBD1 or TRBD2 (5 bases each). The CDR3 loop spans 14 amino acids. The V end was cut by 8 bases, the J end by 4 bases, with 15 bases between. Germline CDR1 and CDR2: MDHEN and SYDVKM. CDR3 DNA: TGTGCCAGCTATGGTGGGGGTAGGTACAATGAGCAGTTCCTC. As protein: CASYGGGRYNEQFL.

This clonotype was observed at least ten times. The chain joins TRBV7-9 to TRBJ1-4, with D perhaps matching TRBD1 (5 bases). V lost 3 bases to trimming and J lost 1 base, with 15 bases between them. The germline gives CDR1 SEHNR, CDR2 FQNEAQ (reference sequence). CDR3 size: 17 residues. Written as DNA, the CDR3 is TGTGCCAGCAGCTTGGGGCGCCTTCAGGGAACTAATGAAAAACTGTTTTTT. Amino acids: CASSLGRLQGTNEKLFF. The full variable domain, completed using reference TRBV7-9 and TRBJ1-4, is DTGVSQNPRHKITKRGQNVTFRCDPISEHNRLYWYRQTLGQGPEFLTYFQNEAQLEKSRLLSDRFSAERPKGSFSTLEIQRTEQGDSAMYLCASSLGRLQGTNEKLFFGSGTQLSVL.

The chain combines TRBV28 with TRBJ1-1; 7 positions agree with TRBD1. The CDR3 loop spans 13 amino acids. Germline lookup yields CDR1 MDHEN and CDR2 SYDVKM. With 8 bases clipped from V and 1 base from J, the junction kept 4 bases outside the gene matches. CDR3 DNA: TGTGCCAGCCCCGGACAGGCGAACACTGAAGCTTTCTTT. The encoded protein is CASPGQANTEAFF.

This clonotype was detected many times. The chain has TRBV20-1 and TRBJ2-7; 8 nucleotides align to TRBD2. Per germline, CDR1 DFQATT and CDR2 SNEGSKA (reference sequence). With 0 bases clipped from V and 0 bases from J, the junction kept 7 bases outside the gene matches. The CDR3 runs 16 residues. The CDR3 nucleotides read TGCAGTGCTAGAGATTCTAGCGGGCGGAGCTCCTACGAGCAGTACTTC. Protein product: CSARDSSGRSSYEQYF.

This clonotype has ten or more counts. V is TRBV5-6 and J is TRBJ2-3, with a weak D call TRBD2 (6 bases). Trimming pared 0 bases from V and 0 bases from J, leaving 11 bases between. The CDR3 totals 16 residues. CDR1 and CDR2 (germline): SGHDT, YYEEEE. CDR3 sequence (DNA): TGTGCCAGCAGCTTGGGGGTTAGCGGAAGCACAGATACGCAGTATTTT. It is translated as CASSLGVSGSTDTQYF.